Presented here are 22 T cell receptor beta chains from one specimen sequenced in a study of a mutant IDH1 vaccine in newly diagnosed glioma. These TCRs are of unknown antigen specificity. The time point: week 5, during vaccination. Vaccinated patients received 300 ug of mutant IDH1 20-mer peptide per dose, with topical imiquimod. Data came from immunoSEQ multiplex PCR; TCRdb stores just in-frame clones and leaves some out. The table records 56,000 or so clones, about 77% of them present only once. The input for sequencing was PBMCs, taken from a glioma patient whose treatment included an IDH1 peptide vaccine. Every receptor here comes from a woman in her thirties or forties with glioma.

In its sample, this clone was seen a few times. The gene calls are TRBV4-1 and TRBJ1-1, with 10 bases identical to TRBD1. The germline CDR1 and CDR2 sequences are MGHRA and YSYEKL. The CDR3 spans 14 residues. V shed 1 base and J 7 bases; nucleotides not matched to a gene: 3. The CDR3 DNA follows: TGCGCCAGCAGCCAAGGACAGGGGGCTTTTGAAGCTTTCTTT. It translates to CASSQGQGAFEAFF.

The chain combines TRBV4-1 with TRBJ2-7; TRBD2 matches at 14 bases. The CDR3 totals 18 residues. The V gene's germline CDR1 is MGHRA and CDR2 YSYEKL. V lost 0 bases and J lost 4; bases outside the gene matches: 8. The CDR3, as DNA: TGCGCCAGCAGCCAAGAGCCCGGACTAGCGGGGGGCCGGTACGAGCAGTACTTC. It encodes CASSQEPGLAGGRYEQYF.

The count of this clone is one. The rearrangement uses TRBV7-9 and TRBJ2-2, with D maybe TRBD1 (5 bases). The CDR3 covers 16 residues. The germline gives CDR1 SEHNR, CDR2 FQNEAQ (reference sequence). The V and J ends lost 2 bases and 0 bases respectively, with 10 bases between them. DNA for the CDR3: TGTGCCAGCAGCTTACAGGGAATTACGAACACCGGGGAGCTGTTTTTT. Translated: CASSLQGITNTGELFF.

This clone was detected only a few times. The CDR3 spells CASSPILGQGDNQPQHF. The CDR3 DNA follows: TGTGCCAGCTCACCAATCCTCGGGCAGGGGGACAATCAGCCCCAGCATTTT. The rearrangement uses TRBV18 and TRBJ1-5, with 7 bases aligning to TRBD1. Trimming at V came to 2 bases and at J to 3 bases, leaving 10 bases not matched to a gene. Germline lookup yields CDR1 KGHSH and CDR2 LQKENI. The CDR3 covers 17 residues.

The chain carries TRBV5-8 and TRBJ1-4; TRBD1 might be the D (6 bases). The CDR3 is 16 residues long. The germline V gene has CDR1 SGHTS and CDR2 YDEGEE. V lost 0 bases to trimming and J lost 8 bases, with 17 bases between them. The chain's CDR3 is CASSLGHTGKDEKLFF. The DNA for the CDR3 is TGTGCCAGCAGCTTGGGGCACACAGGGAAGGACGAAAAACTGTTTTTT.

The CDR3 is CASSRGQGPGEQYF. The CDR3 coding sequence is TGTGCCAGCAGCCGGGGACAGGGGCCCGGCGAGCAGTACTTC. The J gene is TRBJ2-7, the V gene TRBV2; 10 nucleotides agree with TRBD1. Germline V gene data show CDR1 as SNHLY and CDR2 as FYNNEI. The J segment lost 6 bases and the V segment lost 6 bases, leaving 8 bases of the junction unmatched. The CDR3 has 14 residues.

The V gene is TRBV5-1, the J gene TRBJ2-3; D call uncertain. The V and J ends lost 4 bases and 3 bases respectively, with 15 bases between them. The germline V gene has CDR1 SGHRS and CDR2 YFSETQ. CDR3 length: 15 amino acids. As DNA, the CDR3 is TGCGCCAGCAGCCCCCGGGTGGGTTTAACAGATACGCAGTATTTT. Amino acids: CASSPRVGLTDTQYF.

Here the CDR3 DNA reads TGCAGCGTCTCCAGTATAGGGGCGGCGGAGCAGTTCTTC. Its protein product is CSVSSIGAAEQFF. The chain joins TRBV29-1 to TRBJ2-1; tentative D call: TRBD1 (5 bases). The CDR3 loop spans 13 amino acids. From germline, CDR1 is SQVTM and CDR2 ANQGSEA. V was cut by 6 bases and J by 10 bases, with 19 bases left in between.

This clone was recorded once. V and J are TRBV19 and TRBJ1-4; 8 bases map to TRBD1. Germline V gene lookup returns CDR1 LNHDA and CDR2 SQIVND (reference sequence). Germline trimming cut 3 bases from V and 3 bases from J; bases unmatched to any gene: 9. The CDR3 is 17 amino acids. The CDR3 protein is CASSIQSRGPPNEKLFF. The CDR3 DNA follows: TGTGCCAGTAGTATTCAGAGCAGGGGGCCTCCTAATGAAAAACTGTTTTTT.

The V and J genes are TRBV4-3 and TRBJ1-6, with a possible D match to TRBD1 (6 bases). CDR1 LGHNA and CDR2 YSLEER come from the germline V gene. CDR3 length equals 15 residues. Trimming pared 0 bases from V and 10 bases from J, leaving 13 bases between. CDR3 bases: TGCGCCAGCAGCCAAGATAACAGGGAGGGGTCACCCCTCCACTTT. It specifies CASSQDNREGSPLHF.

V and J are TRBV5-1 and TRBJ2-7; 7 positions agree with TRBD1. With V trimmed by 4 bases and J by 0 bases, 19 bases remained unmatched. The CDR3 consists of 19 residues. Germline CDR1 is SGHRS and CDR2 is YFSETQ. The CDR3 here is CASSHRTGQKLGSSYEQYF. The CDR3 DNA follows: TGCGCCAGCAGCCATCGTACGGGACAGAAATTAGGGAGCTCCTACGAGCAGTACTTC.

The chain recombines TRBV10-3 with TRBJ2-7; 7 nucleotides line up with TRBD2. The CDR3 sequence is 11 residues long. Germline V gives CDR1 ENHRY, CDR2 SYGVKD. Losses at the gene ends were 10 bases for V and 2 bases for J; bases not matched to a gene: 2. The CDR3 nucleotides are TGTGCCAGCCGGGGGGCCTACGAGCAGTACTTC. This translates into CASRGAYEQYF.

The chain carries TRBV29-1 and TRBJ1-4; 7 positions match TRBD1. CDR1 is SQVTM and CDR2 is ANQGSEA in the germline V gene. The CDR3 has 13 amino acids. Trimming at V came to 6 bases and at J to 6 bases, leaving 7 bases not matched to a gene. CDR3 coding DNA: TGCAGCGTGACGACAGGGTTTTATGAAAAACTGTTTTTT. Its protein is CSVTTGFYEKLFF.

V and J are TRBV10-2 and TRBJ1-5; D unresolved. Germline V lookup: CDR1 WSHSY, CDR2 SAAADI. The V and J ends lost 7 bases and 10 bases respectively, with 17 bases between them. This CDR3 has 13 amino acids. CDR3 DNA: TGCGCCAGCACCATGACCACCCTTAGTCCCCAGCATTTT. This codes for CASTMTTLSPQHF.

This rearrangement joins TRBV19 to TRBJ1-2, with unresolved D. Deletions cut 7 bases from V and 1 base from J, with 13 bases between. This CDR3 comprises 14 residues. CDR1 is LNHDA and CDR2 is SQIVND in the germline V gene (reference sequence). CDR3 sequence reads: CASTQRSLNYGYTF. CDR3 nucleotides: TGTGCCAGTACCCAACGTAGCCTTAACTATGGCTACACCTTC.

The chain joins TRBV6-6 to TRBJ2-3, with no clear D. Germline V gene lookup returns CDR1 MNHNY and CDR2 SVGAGI (reference sequence). The CDR3 length is 13 residues. V lost 0 bases to trimming and J lost 5 bases, with 6 bases between them. The CDR3 is CASSYSIEDTQYF. The CDR3, as DNA: TGTGCCAGCAGTTACTCGATTGAAGATACGCAGTATTTT.

In this sample, this clone turned up a few times. This CDR3 is CASSYSGNTNEKLFF. As DNA, the CDR3 is TGTGCCAGCAGTTACTCAGGGAATACGAATGAAAAACTGTTTTTT. The V call is TRBV6-5, the J call TRBJ1-4; D call uncertain. The V and J ends lost 0 bases and 5 bases respectively, with 10 bases between them. Germline V gives CDR1 MNHEY, CDR2 SVGAGI. This CDR3 spans 15 amino acids.

The chain links TRBV5-1 to TRBJ2-2; TRBD1 or TRBD2 may be the D gene (6 bases each). There are 16 residues in the CDR3. The V end lost 2 bases, the J end lost 4 bases, and 15 bases lay between the germline ends. Germline-derived CDR1 and CDR2 are SGHRS and YFSETQ. DNA of the CDR3: TGCGCCAGCAGCTTAAGGGGGGCCGGGAGCACCGGGGAGCTGTTTTTT. Translated, it gives CASSLRGAGSTGELFF.

The V call is TRBV10-1, the J call TRBJ1-6; TRBD1 matches 7 bases. The CDR3 runs to 18 residues. CDR1 WNHNN and CDR2 SYGVQD come from the germline V gene (reference sequence). Trimming took 5 bases from V and 0 from J; bases not matched to a gene: 10. The CDR3 DNA follows: TGCGCCAGCAGTTACCCCGGACAGGATAGCTCCTATAATTCACCCCTCCACTTT. It is translated as CASSYPGQDSSYNSPLHF.

The rearrangement uses TRBV10-3 and TRBJ1-6; unclear D gene. Germline V lookup: CDR1 ENHRY, CDR2 SYGVKD. Trimming took 4 bases from V and 0 from J, leaving 4 bases between them. The CDR3 has 14 residues. CDR3 in amino acids: CAISASSYNSPLHF. The CDR3 DNA reads as TGTGCCATCAGTGCCAGCTCCTATAATTCACCCCTCCACTTT.

As to this clone: Mismatch with germline at one junction end may stem from a read error. The chain combines TRBV18 with TRBJ2-7; 7 bases are shared with TRBD1. In germline, CDR1 is KGHSH, CDR2 LQKENI. The CDR3 totals 13 residues. CDR3 sequence reads: CASSSSSTGPTDF. CDR3 DNA: TGTGCCAGCTCATCTTCCTCGACAGGGCCCACTGACTTC.

The table lists this clone with a count of one. The genes are TRBV5-1 and TRBJ2-3; 7 positions agree with TRBD1. The germline V gene has CDR1 SGHRS and CDR2 YFSETQ. The length of the CDR3 is 16 residues. The trim removed 4 bases at V and 2 bases at J, leaving 10 bases unmatched. In DNA form, the CDR3 reads TGCGCCAGCAGCGGCGAACAGGGGCGAGTCACAGATACGCAGTATTTT. This translates into CASSGEQGRVTDTQYF.